This T cell receptor beta chain was obtained from a study of OX40 agonist ivuxolimab in advanced cancers. Background on the whole study: The costimulatory receptor OX40 (CD134) was targeted by ivuxolimab, a fully human IgG2 agonistic monoclonal antibody. The dose-escalation cohort was roughly 87% male with a mean age of approximately 60 years, ranging from 23 to 79. The paper covers the monotherapy dose-escalation part of the phase I ivuxolimab trial, which included N ≈ 57 patients. Prior anti-PD-1, anti-PD-L1 or anti-CTLA-4 therapy was permitted, and less than 45% of dose-escalation patients had received checkpoint inhibitors. Partial responses occurred in three dose-escalation patients, of whom one had hepatocellular carcinoma and two had cutaneous melanoma. Intravenous ivuxolimab was administered to patients every 2 weeks at six dose levels: 0.01, 0.1, 0.3, 1.5, 3 and 10 mg/kg. Of the 50 to 55 patients in dose escalation, about 20 had hepatocellular carcinoma, roughly 15 had melanoma, 9 had renal cell carcinoma and 9 had head and neck cancer. Peripheral TCRbeta sequencing aimed to test whether ivuxolimab altered TCR sequence diversity and caused clonal T-cell expansion.

What the study reported, not specific to this receptor: Low levels of normalized T-cell clonal expansion were also seen in some patients who did not respond. Which antigens the clonally expanded peripheral T cells were specific for was not determined. At doses of 0.1 to 3.0 mg/kg, clonal expansion of both CD4+ and CD8+ blood T cells was observed from baseline to week 6. After ivuxolimab, more expanded clones were found on average in CD8+ T cells than in CD4+ T cells. In the 0.1-3.0 mg/kg groups, partial responders were among the patients with the lowest normalized peripheral clonal expansion, particularly in CD8+ T cells.

On this clone: Its antigen is unknown. No much larger clonotype is one base removed from it; base qualities were not supplied.

The trial excluded patients who had a history of autoimmune disease or who were on systemic immunosuppression. Peripheral blood for TCR sequencing was collected from all dose cohorts at baseline, on cycle 4 day 1, and on cycle 7 day 1. Samples were obtained from an open-label, multicenter, first-in-human phase I dose-escalation trial of ivuxolimab. Adults with locally advanced or metastatic melanoma, renal cell, hepatocellular, or head and neck squamous cell carcinoma were enrolled in the trial. Before TCR sequencing, CD4+ T cells and CD8+ T cells from peripheral blood were sorted into separate populations. Genomic DNA was isolated from the sorted cells so that the TCRbeta CDR3 region could be sequenced. TCRbeta CDR3 regions were sequenced using the immunoSEQ Assay. The clones in this table, taken by TCRdb from immuneACCESS, are in-frame only. Not every clone is retained; where verified, under half of the shortfall comes from an unresolved V gene, and the cause of the rest is unknown. Here the sample has about 130,000 clones; around 93% occur a single time. The top ten clones comprise 0.8% to 1% of the sample.

V loses 4 bases of germline sequence and J loses 4 bases, and the interval between the two ends is 18 bases. The germline V gene encodes CDR1 SGHRS and CDR2 YFSETQ. The CDR3 covers 16 residues, taking in both the cysteine and the phenylalanine. Of all the DNA, just the CDR3 is kept, 48 bases in frame from base 1. The chain links TRBV5-1 with TRBJ2-1, with TRBD1 tentatively as D gene (7 bases match). The sample consisted of CD4+ or CD8+ T cells sorted from blood, taken in a trial of the OX40 agonist ivuxolimab. This clonotype originated in an adult with an advanced solid tumor such as melanoma, head and neck, liver or kidney cancer. The nucleotide sequence is TGCGCCAGCAGCGGAGGGACCCTGGACAGGTACAATGAGCAGTTCTTC. Its translation reads: CASSGGTLDRYNEQFF.